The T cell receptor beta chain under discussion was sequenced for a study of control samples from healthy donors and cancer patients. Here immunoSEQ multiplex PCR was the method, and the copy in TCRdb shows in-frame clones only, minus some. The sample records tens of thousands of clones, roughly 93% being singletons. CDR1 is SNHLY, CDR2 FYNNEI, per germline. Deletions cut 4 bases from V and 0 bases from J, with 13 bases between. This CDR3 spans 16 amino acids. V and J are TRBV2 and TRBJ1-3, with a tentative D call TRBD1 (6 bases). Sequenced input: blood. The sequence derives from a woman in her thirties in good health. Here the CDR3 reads CASSAFTGSSGNTIYF. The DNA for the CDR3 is TGTGCCAGCAGTGCCTTCACAGGGAGCTCTGGAAACACCATATATTTT.